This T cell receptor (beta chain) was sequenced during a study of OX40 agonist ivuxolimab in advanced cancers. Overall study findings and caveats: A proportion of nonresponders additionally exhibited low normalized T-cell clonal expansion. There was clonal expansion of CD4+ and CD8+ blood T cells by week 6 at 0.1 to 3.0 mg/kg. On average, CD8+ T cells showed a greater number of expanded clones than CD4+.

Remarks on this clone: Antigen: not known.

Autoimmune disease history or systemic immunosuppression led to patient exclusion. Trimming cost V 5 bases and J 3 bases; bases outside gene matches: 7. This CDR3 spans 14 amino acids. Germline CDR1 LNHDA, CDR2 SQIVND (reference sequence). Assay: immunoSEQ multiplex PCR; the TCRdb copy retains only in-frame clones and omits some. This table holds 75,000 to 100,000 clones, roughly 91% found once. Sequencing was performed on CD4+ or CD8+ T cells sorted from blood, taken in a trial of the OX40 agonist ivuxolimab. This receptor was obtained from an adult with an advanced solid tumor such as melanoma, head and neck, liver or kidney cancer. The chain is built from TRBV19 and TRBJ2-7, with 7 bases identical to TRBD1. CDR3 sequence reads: CASSAYQGDYEQYF. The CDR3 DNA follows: TGTGCCAGTAGTGCCTACCAGGGGGACTACGAGCAGTACTTC.